The following is a TCR beta chain sequence with its context. The specificity of this receptor is unknown. The germline V gene specifies SGHTA as CDR1 and FQGTGA as CDR2. From cysteine to phenylalanine, the CDR3 is 17 amino acids long. No DNA is given. The library was made by 5' RACE. For each TCR library, 3,500 to 4,000 ng of total RNA was used. For each sample, cDNA synthesis with SMARTScribe reverse transcriptase was split into eight separate reactions. During cDNA synthesis, template switching was used to introduce unique molecular identifiers that contained a 6-nucleotide sample barcode. Two nested PCRs of roughly 15 and 9 cycles amplified the TCRalpha and TCRbeta cDNA, and bead purification followed each PCR. Before amplification, the cDNA was treated with uracil DNA-glycosylase and purified using the QIAquick PCR purification kit. The second PCR added Illumina TruSeq-compatible adapters along with sample-specific barcodes. TapeStation and Qubit were used to check library quality and concentration, and 5 to 5.5 ng of each library was pooled. Pooled libraries were sequenced on an Illumina HiSeq2500 single-index Rapid Run with 2 x 100 bp reads and custom sequencing primers. In the original analysis: MiGEC version 1.2.6 was used for UMI-based consensus assembly, which corrected PCR and sequencing errors. MiXCR version 2.1.1 was used to carry out V(D)J alignment, clonotype assembly and CDR3 extraction. Gene usage, clonotype sharing and MAIT/NKT TCR abundance were normalised by analysing the top 1000, 10 000 and 20 000 clonotypes per sample. Diversity was computed as the inverse Simpson index with the vegan R package after downsampling to 27 000 UMIs. Paired Mann-Whitney U tests were applied to discordant twin pairs, and Benjamini-Hochberg correction was used for multiple testing. After the reads were reprocessed by TCRdb, one entry was made per CDR3 protein sequence, with no DNA. In this record, the V and J calls reflect TCRdb's handling and not the investigators' own analysis. The table for this sample shows roughly 100,000 distinct CDR3 sequences. 1.5% to 2% of the sample rests with the top ten.

From each donor, an approximately 2.5 ml peripheral blood sample was collected into PAXgene tubes and stored at -80 degrees C. Total RNA was isolated from whole blood with the PAXgene blood miRNA kit on an automated QIAcube, without T cell sorting. Peripheral blood from monozygotic twin pairs concordant or discordant for inflammatory bowel disease was subjected to deep TCRalpha and TCRbeta repertoire profiling with unique molecular barcoding. For every twin pair, smoking habits were documented, and each individual was categorised as a current, former or never smoker. These data originate in a study of monozygotic twins with inflammatory bowel disease (dated by TCRdb to between 2018 and 2021). Regarding the study in general: A total of 28 monozygotic twin pairs were included in the full study, comprising nine German pairs (four IBD-concordant, five IBD-discordant) and 19 IBD-discordant Danish pairs. Each individual had, on average, about 151 000 unique TCRalpha sequences and 181 000 unique TCRbeta sequences available for analysis. The search for disease-associated traits relied mainly on comparing IBD patients with their genetically identical healthy co-twins within discordant pairs. Study-wide findings and limitations: Measured by the inverse Simpson index, TCRbeta repertoire diversity was lower in IBD patients than in their healthy co-twins. Fewer clonotypes were shared with other individuals by IBD patients than by healthy twins, most markedly in patients showing signs of disease activity. No single strong signal or clonotype linked to IBD turned up in the results, so the idea that one exists was not supported. Repertoire similarity did not differ between concordant and discordant twins, possibly due to limited statistical power. Because patients received different immunosuppressive treatments, the repertoires may have picked up extra background noise and variability between individuals. The analysis was unable to tell different T cell subtypes apart.

Sequencing was performed on blood. This sequence originates from a human donor with ulcerative colitis or Crohn's disease, or a healthy co-twin of an affected twin (not recorded which). The chain is assembled from TRBV7-3 and TRBJ1-1. The CDR3 region reads CASSPRGFTGRNTEAFF.